These 18 T cell receptor beta chains originate from one sample sequenced in a study of CD8 T cells in Susac syndrome (dated by TCRdb to between 2019 and 2020). Library preparation used the immunoSEQ multiplex PCR assay. RNA was extracted with the RNeasy kit and roughly 0.45 to 1 ug was reverse transcribed using random hexamers. The public reads were reanalyzed by TCRdb: fastp trimming at Q25, MiXCR alignment, in-frame beta chains only. A single entry per CDR3 protein holds the most common genes and DNA from its merged rows. In all, the sample holds 95,000 to 150,000 distinct CDR3 sequences, and around 94% of those were seen once. The biggest ten clones account for about 0.28% of the sample. Sequenced material: CD8+ T cells from PBMCs. These receptors were obtained from a human donor with Susac syndrome.

The CDR3 sequence: CASSLTGGDNQPQHF. CDR3 in DNA: TGTGCCAGCAGCTTGACAGGGGGAGACAATCAGCCCCAGCATTTT. The gene calls are TRBV7-6 and TRBJ1-5; 9 bases align to TRBD1. The CDR3 sequence is 15 residues long. The trim removed 3 bases at V and 3 bases at J, leaving 3 bases unmatched. From germline, CDR1 is SGHVS and CDR2 FNYEAQ.

This chain connects TRBV29-1 to TRBJ2-7, with 10 bases that match TRBD1. From germline, CDR1 is SQVTM and CDR2 ANQGSEA. Trimming at V came to 2 bases and at J to 7 bases, leaving 11 bases not matched to a gene. The CDR3 totals 15 residues. CDR3 residues: CSVEFLGQGSGEQYF. CDR3 nucleotides: TGCAGCGTTGAATTTCTGGGACAGGGGTCGGGGGAGCAGTACTTC.

The chain employs TRBV21-1 and TRBJ1-5; the table calls TRBD1, which could not be checked here. TRBV21-1 is a pseudogene locus. This CDR3 comprises 17 residues. The CDR3 sequence is CASSKTLRTGFNQPQHF. The CDR3 coding sequence is TGTGCCAGCAGCAAAACCCTGAGGACAGGATTCAATCAGCCCCAGCATTTT.

This rearrangement joins TRBV12-3 or TRBV12-4 to TRBJ2-1; 8 nucleotides agree with TRBD1. This CDR3 is 11 amino acids long. Trimming took 8 bases from V and 14 from J; bases not matched to a gene: 8. The CDR3 nucleotides are TGTGCCAGCGGGCCAGGGGGCGATGAGTTCTTC. The encoded protein is CASGPGGDEFF.

CDR3 DNA sequence: TGTGGGACTGGTTCTGGAAACACCATATATTTT. It codes for CGTGSGNTIYF. The rearrangement uses TRBV7-9 and TRBJ1-3; no reliable D call. The CDR3 runs 11 residues. The germline V gene has CDR1 SEHNR and CDR2 FQNEAQ (reference sequence).

The J gene is TRBJ2-3, the V gene TRBV9; 9 bases fit TRBD2. Trimming at V came to 5 bases and at J to 2 bases, leaving 6 bases not matched to a gene. The CDR3 runs 15 residues. Germline V gene lookup returns CDR1 SGDLS and CDR2 YYNGEE. In DNA, the CDR3 is TGTGCCAGCAGTTCTAGCGGGGCAAACACAGATACGCAGTATTTT. It encodes CASSSSGANTDTQYF.

The chain has TRBV30 and TRBJ2-6, with 7 nucleotides matching TRBD2. V was clipped by 4 bases and J by 4 bases; unmatched bases: 7. The CDR3 consists of 15 residues. CDR1 and CDR2 (germline): GTSNPN, SVGIG (reference sequence). The CDR3 DNA reads as TGTGCCTGGACCGGGCGGGGGTCAGGGGCCAACGTCCTGACTTTC. The encoded protein is CAWTGRGSGANVLTF.

The chain joins TRBV3-1 to TRBJ2-4; D unresolved. Germline values: CDR1 LGHDT, CDR2 YNNKEL (reference sequence). CDR3 length equals 14 residues. Trimming shortened V by 0 bases and J by 6 bases, and 9 bases separated the two germline ends. The CDR3 here is CASSQERILNIQYF. Written as DNA, the CDR3 is TGTGCCAGCAGCCAAGAGCGAATCCTAAACATTCAGTACTTC. The full variable domain, with the rest looked up from reference TRBV3-1 and TRBJ2-4, is DTAVSQTPKYLVTQMGNDKSIKCEQNLGHDTMYWYKQDSKKFLKIMFSYNNKELIINETVPNRFSPKSPDKAHLNLHINSLELGDSAVYFCASSQERILNIQYFGAGTRLSVL.

This clonotype has only one observation. The chain combines TRBV20-1 with TRBJ2-1; 8 nucleotides match TRBD2. CDR3 size: 15 residues. J gave up 9 bases and V 3 bases, and 13 bases lay outside the gene matches. Germline V gene sequence: CDR1 DFQATT, CDR2 SNEGSKA (reference sequence). CDR3 protein: CSAREKRGYESEQFF. CDR3 nucleotides: TGCAGTGCTAGGGAGAAGCGGGGGTACGAGTCTGAGCAGTTCTTC.

The chain links TRBV15 to TRBJ1-5; D remains unclear. Germline-derived CDR1 and CDR2 are LNHNV and YYDKDF (reference sequence). This CDR3 region has 14 residues. Between the trimmed V and J ends, which lost 1 base and 3 bases, there was a span of 7 bases. The CDR3 sequence: CATSRALPNQPQHF. The CDR3 coding sequence is TGTGCCACCAGCAGAGCCCTCCCCAATCAGCCCCAGCATTTT.

V and J are TRBV20-1 and TRBJ1-5; no definite D call. CDR3 length: 15 amino acids. The germline gives CDR1 DFQATT, CDR2 SNEGSKA (reference sequence). V lost 1 base and J 1 base, leaving 11 bases between the germline ends. The DNA of the CDR3 is TGCAGTGCTAGAGTTGGCTCTACAAGCAATCAGCCCCAGCATTTT. Translation: CSARVGSTSNQPQHF.

This clonotype appeared once. The V gene is TRBV1, the J gene TRBJ2-1; the DNA was not compared with TRBD2, the D call given in the table. TRBV1 is a documented pseudogene. CDR3 length: 16 amino acids. For the CDR3, the DNA is TGCACCAGCAGCCCGCTCGGACTAGCGGCATACAATGAGCAGTTCTTC. Its protein product is CTSSPLGLAAYNEQFF.

The chain joins TRBV4-1 to TRBJ1-5; D uncertain. CDR3 length: 16 amino acids. V was pared by 2 bases and J by 3 bases, with 14 bases between. Germline V gene data show CDR1 as MGHRA and CDR2 as YSYEKL. This CDR3 is CASSQRVFGNNQPQHF. CDR3 nucleotide sequence: TGCGCCAGCAGCCAACGGGTTTTTGGGAACAATCAGCCCCAGCATTTT.

The V and J genes are TRBV18 and TRBJ2-5, with D possibly called TRBD1 or TRBD2 (6 bases each). The germline CDR1 and CDR2 sequences are KGHSH and LQKENI. CDR3 length equals 15 residues. Trimming pared 1 base from V and 2 bases from J, leaving 11 bases between. CDR3 coding DNA: TGTGCCAGCTCACCACAAGGGGGGCAACAAGAGACCCAGTACTTC. It encodes CASSPQGGQQETQYF.

A single count supports this clonotype. The chain carries TRBV4-2 and TRBJ2-3; D uncertain. This CDR3 contains 14 residues. Germline values: CDR1 LGHNA, CDR2 YNFKEQ. V was trimmed by 1 base and J by 5 bases, leaving 10 bases between them. The CDR3 sequence is CASSQGIDGDTQYF. The CDR3 bases are TGTGCCAGCAGCCAAGGAATCGACGGAGATACGCAGTATTTT.

Only one count was recorded for this clonotype. V gene TRBV20-1 combines with J gene TRBJ1-3, with D perhaps matching TRBD1 (5 bases). Trimming pared 7 bases from V and 2 bases from J, leaving 12 bases between. Germline values: CDR1 DFQATT, CDR2 SNEGSKA (reference sequence). The CDR3 has 13 amino acids. In DNA, the CDR3 is TGCAGTGGCAGGGAGAAGGCTGGAAACACCATATATTTT. Residues: CSGREKAGNTIYF.

This chain links TRBV29-1 with TRBJ2-2; a weak D match, TRBD2 (6 bases). With 6 bases removed from V and 7 bases from J, the gap between germline ends came to 12 bases. Germline CDR1 reads SQVTM; CDR2 reads ANQGSEA. CDR3 size: 12 residues. The CDR3 is CSVSGVYGELFF. CDR3 DNA sequence: TGCAGCGTATCGGGGGTCTACGGGGAGCTGTTTTTT.

V usage is TRBV27 and J usage is TRBJ1-6; D gene unclear. Trimming removed 7 bases at V and 7 bases at J, with 8 bases between. Germline CDR1 is MNHEY and CDR2 is SMNVEV (reference sequence). The CDR3 runs to 12 residues. CDR3 DNA: TGTGCCAGCACCTCGGGGAATTCACCCCTCCACTTT. Translating gives CASTSGNSPLHF.